The clone carrying this T cell receptor (beta chain) was detected a few times. Its antigen remains unidentified. Template switching added a universal primer site; cDNA carried unique molecular identifiers. TCRdb used MiXCR to reprocess the 5' RACE reads, holding one entry per CDR3 protein. This table has approximately 630,000 distinct CDR3 sequences, about 7.6% appearing once. This record belongs to a study of identical twins. Study-level results: Weaker excess twin sharing was seen among beta out-of-frame sequences. The more abundant beta clonotypes in cord blood had fewer insertions, and memory repertoires did not show this.

CDR1 is SNHLY and CDR2 is FYNNEI in the germline V gene. Losses at the gene ends were 7 bases for V and 9 bases for J; bases not matched to a gene: 3. The CDR3 has 11 residues. The sample also formed part of further work on yellow fever vaccine responses in identical twins. That paper adds: Twins showed a vaccine T cell response that reportedly seemed partly convergent, partly personalized.

This sequence was found in a woman aged 18-30 years in good health. Sequenced sample: PBMCs. V and J are TRBV2 and TRBJ2-1; 7 nucleotides agree with TRBD2. CDR3 sequence (DNA): TGTGCCAGCATGGGGAGGGTTGAGCAGTTCTTC. It is translated as CASMGRVEQFF.